This note documents a single T cell receptor beta chain sequence. The record originates from a study of blood T cell repertoires in COVID-19. The method was immunoSEQ multiplex PCR; TCRdb's version includes in-frame clones alone and lacks a portion of them. The sample has about 240,000 clones, 70% to 75% seen once. With 3 bases removed from V and 3 bases from J, the gap between germline ends came to 13 bases. Germline V CDR1 and CDR2: KGHSH, LQKENI. The CDR3 spans 15 residues. The J gene is TRBJ2-3, the V gene TRBV18; perhaps TRBD2 as D (6 bases). The sample taken for sequencing was peripheral blood. This sequence was found in a woman over 75 with acute or convalescent COVID-19. CDR3 protein: CASSPSGGKTDTQYF. The CDR3 DNA reads as TGTGCCAGCTCACCTAGCGGAGGGAAAACAGATACGCAGTATTTT.